This section outlines one T cell receptor (beta chain) sequence together with its context. It lacks a known antigen. Per-base quality was not reported, and no clone a single base away is much larger than it. The sample comes from a study of cytomegalovirus exposure and HLA in healthy donors (dated 2017 in TCRdb). For the wider study: According to an earlier analysis of several hundred of the donors, about 180 million T cells yielded 90 million to 140 million unique TCR beta sequences and 276 Gb of sequence data. In an earlier analysis of 587 of the donors, high-throughput TCR beta sequencing was used to judge whether each TCR beta V gene segment behaved as functional or pseudogenic. A later analysis re-examined previously published TCR beta repertoires from more than 550 donors and added high-resolution HLA genotyping to investigate patterns of TCR occurrence. The study was designed to test whether signatures of past pathogen exposure could be identified by cataloging public T cell receptors. Typing coverage differed by locus: A, B, C, DRB1 and DQB1 were typed in about 620-640 donors, DQA1 in 522, DPA1 in around 580, and DPB1 in 472. Roughly five DR-DQ haplotypes were treated as single units for association and clustering because of strong linkage in the cohort. In the later analysis, no new phenotypic data were used to find candidate immune exposures; instead, reliance was placed on TCR beta sequences and their occurrence across donors. To predict cytomegalovirus infection status, the study combined high-throughput TCR immunosequencing, statistical association of individual TCRs with disease status, and machine learning. Every repertoire in the discovery cohort had been generated on one and the same sequencing platform. Among about 400 genotyped donors of the cohort, an average of approximately 240,000 unique TCR beta nucleotide sequences was sequenced per donor, of which roughly 17% were non-productive. Donor age, sex, ethnicity and CMV serostatus were compiled together with the repertoire data. Class I and class II HLA loci were covered by the typing at four-digit resolution. A later genetic analysis took genome-wide SNP genotypes for about three fifths of the roughly 700 donors and used that subset as a discovery cohort. A separate validation cohort of roughly 120 different subjects was used in addition to the approximately 670-subject first cohort. An early release that covered about 600 HLA-typed donors contained approximately 300 gigabases of sequencing data and around 80 million unique TCR sequences. Using immunosequencing, the study profiled T cell repertoires from around 680 subjects and related those repertoires to cytomegalovirus serostatus. Of the 350 to 450 genotyped donors, roughly 80% were placed in the genetic ancestry cluster associated with self-reported Caucasian donors.

In total, roughly 670 healthy bone marrow donors made up the cohort. At the time of sampling, all cohort members were nominally healthy, though unrecorded immune exposures were likely present. The donor was CMV seronegative and was included in the group of 352 seronegative cohort members. Each donor provided a peripheral blood sample, and peripheral blood mononuclear cells were used for TCR beta sequencing. Genomic DNA was extracted from the blood cell samples with the Qiagen DNeasy Blood Extraction Kit. Points the paper makes about the study in general: A further reported finding was that TCR beta sequences accurately predicted the HLA-A and HLA-B alleles for most subjects in the first cohort. Broadly in line with IMGT annotations, most TCR beta V segments showed up in productive rearrangements about 87% or about 30% of the time in an earlier analysis of some 590 of the donors. When HLA alleles, especially DR and DQ, strongly co-occurred, attributing TCR associations to individual alleles was difficult. The study listed 164 TCR beta chains as associated with cytomegalovirus. Because HLA typing was missing for some donors at each locus, association tests included only the typed subset. A later analysis reported that several top co-occurrence clusters appeared linked to parvovirus B19, influenza, CMV and Epstein-Barr virus. According to a later analysis, TCR association rates differed among HLA loci, with DRB1 alleles showing the most associated TCRs and HLA-C alleles showing the fewest. In a later analysis, most CMV-associated TCR beta chains were found to appear HLA-restricted, with HLA associations seemingly driven largely by CMV exposure. According to the authors, the approach could potentially be generalized to other disease states and immunological phenotypes. A cluster of highly shared sequence variants was judged likely to be a technical artifact of the sequencing pipeline. The 87-base-pair reads could not distinguish some IMGT-functional V segments, including TRBV6-2 and TRBV6-3, so those segments were excluded. This cohort had only TCR beta chains sequenced, and the lack of alpha or paired-chain data limited which features could be detected. In a later genetic analysis, fewer N-insertions in productive TCRs were reported among donors in an Asian-associated ancestry cluster than the 666-donor mean. Specific HLA alleles were associated with 18,000 or so TCR beta sequences at a false discovery rate of 0.05 in a later analysis. Cytomegalovirus status was reported to be diagnosed by the classifier with high specificity and sensitivity in both the original and validation cohorts. Compared with equally common non-associated chains, HLA-associated TCR beta chains in a later analysis were more clonally expanded and had lower generation probabilities. A later genetic analysis associated a missense DCLRE1C variant with V-gene and J-gene trimming of TCR beta chains, and an independent cohort replicated the association. The presence/absence analyses assumed that sequencing depth was roughly uniform across donors, and that assumption may not be true. Linkage disequilibrium might explain the correlated functional status among segregating V segments, but an unknown experimental factor could not be excluded. A few of the identified cytomegalovirus-associated TCR beta chains were confirmed in vitro to be specific for cytomegalovirus antigens. Immune exposure information for the cohort was limited to CMV serostatus. Roughly 17 rarely observed V segments, including chromosome 9 orphons, were excluded from the earlier analysis of several hundred of the donors because counts were too low. Across donors, most TCR sequences were observed very rarely, whereas some public TCRs were present in many individuals.

The method behind the library was the immunoSEQ multiplex PCR assay. A mixture of 60 forward primers for TCR Vbeta segments and 13 reverse primers for TCR Jbeta segments was used in the multiplex PCR. The CDR3 region of rearranged TCR beta genes was amplified from genomic DNA by a multiplex PCR assay. On the Illumina HiSeq System, the amplified TCR beta libraries were sequenced as 87-base-pair reads. Per the original workflow: In a later analysis, tens of millions of unique TCR beta chains were counted across the 500 to 700 repertoires, and around 11 million of these chains were shared by at least two donors. To remove PCR and sequencing errors, raw reads were error-corrected and collapsed into unique sequences using a nearest-neighbor algorithm that merged closely related sequences. To assign V, D and J gene segments, CDR3 sequences were aligned to IMGT reference sequences. For a sequence to be retained, a match of at least six nucleotides to both a V gene segment and a J gene segment was required. A rearrangement counted as productive if the CDR3 had no stop codons and remained in frame with V and J, and every other rearrangement counted as non-productive. CDR3 was defined according to IMGT convention as the region running from the second conserved V-encoded cysteine to the conserved J-encoded phenylalanine. The earlier analysis of about 590 of the donors excluded sequences that lacked an unambiguous match to a single V gene segment. In an earlier analysis of around 600 of the donors, V segments were called functional above 56.7% productive rearrangements and were called segregating when the between-donor standard deviation exceeded 5%. A statistical classification framework was built for diagnosing cytomegalovirus status from the catalog of TCR beta chain sequences. V and J gene assignment, in a later analysis, came from comparing TCR nucleotide sequences with IMGT/GENE-DB human TR gene sequences. A later analysis assigned CDR3 sequences and most-parsimonious VDJ recombination scenarios with the TCRdist pipeline. In a later analysis, each TCR beta chain was defined by its CDR3 amino acid sequence together with its V-gene family, and reads lacking a unique V-gene family were excluded. In a later analysis, approximately 590 highly shared, low-generation-probability nucleotide sequences were removed to address suspected cross-contamination and a sequencing artifact. A later analysis calculated a clonal expansion index for each public chain from normalized within-repertoire ranks of inferred template counts. A later analysis computed generation probabilities with a VDJ recombination model fitted to out-of-frame rearrangements, and checked the results against IGoR. A later analysis scored TCR-TCR, TCR-HLA and TCR-CMV co-occurrence with hypergeometric tests, applying a repertoire-size bias correction to TCR pairs. A later analysis estimated false discovery rates by permuting HLA or CMV assignments 20 times. In a later analysis, co-occurring TCRs were grouped using DBSCAN, and TCRdist sequence similarity was added for clustering within HLA-allele-positive subsets. Co-occurrence clustering excluded repertoires with fewer than 30,000 or more than 120,000 public chains, plus five with anomalous nucleotide sharing. What TCRdb holds here is the immuneACCESS table cut down to in-frame rearrangements. Part of the clones is not present; checked against another copy, under half of the missing clones reflect an unresolved V gene, and the others are unexplained. V, J and clone size derive from that table, while D and trimming were established from the DNA sequence. The sample table contains 100,000 to 150,000 clones; only one count was recorded for 55% to 75% of them. Approximately 3.8% of the sample rests with the top ten.

The V and J ends are trimmed by 4 bases and 6 bases, leaving 15 bases between them. The CDR3 contains 14 residues, cysteine and phenylalanine counted. The CDR3 DNA has 42 bases and is translated from base 1. Taken from the germline V gene, the CDR1 and CDR2 loops are ENHRY and SYGVKD. Specimen: PBMCs. The receptor was isolated from a man aged 25-45 years in good health and CMV-seronegative. This receptor chain uses TRBV10-3 and TRBJ1-2; no confident D gene assignment can be made. The bases are TGTGCCATCAGTGCCGACGAGAGCGGCCATGGCTACACCTTC. This is translated as CAISADESGHGYTF.